Listed below are T cell receptor beta chains from one sample, sequenced in a study of blood T cells in healthy people across ages. TCRdb re-called the 5' RACE reads with MiXCR, one entry per CDR3 protein. This sample has 800,000 to 1,300,000 distinct CDR3 sequences; 20% to 25% occur once, and the top ten carry less than 0.75%. These data were also reused for a study on T cells of mothers and their children.

Sequencing input: blood. The receptor source for this set is a girl aged 2 to 10 in good health. Each CDR3 is given with its conserved first and last residue. Fields, in order: clone size, V gene, J gene, D gene, CDR3 length, CDR3 DNA, CDR3 protein. The D gene is left open where the match is weak. A row's size may be missing; if present it is once, few, many or a size class.

clone size: .; V gene: TRBV5-6; J gene: TRBJ2-1; D gene: TRBD2; CDR3 length: 18; CDR3 DNA: TGTGCCAGCAGCTTCGGACTAGCGGGGGGTCACTCCTACAATGAGCAGTTCTTC; CDR3 protein: CASSFGLAGGHSYNEQFF
clone size: few; V gene: TRBV4-1; J gene: TRBJ2-1; D gene: .; CDR3 length: 15; CDR3 DNA: TGCGCCAGCAGCCAAGCTATTTTCGGCTACAATGAGCAGTTCTTC; CDR3 protein: CASSQAIFGYNEQFF
clone size: few; V gene: TRBV4-3; J gene: TRBJ2-5; D gene: .; CDR3 length: 14; CDR3 DNA: TGCGCCAGCAGCCAGGAGTGGTCGTCGGAGACCCAGTACTTC; CDR3 protein: CASSQEWSSETQYF
clone size: few; V gene: TRBV9; J gene: TRBJ2-3; D gene: TRBD2; CDR3 length: 17; CDR3 DNA: TGTGCCAGCAGCGTAGGAGGCGGGGGGCTAGTCACAGATACGCAGTATTTT; CDR3 protein: CASSVGGGGLVTDTQYF
clone size: .; V gene: TRBV4-1; J gene: TRBJ2-1; D gene: TRBD1; CDR3 length: 16; CDR3 DNA: TGCGCCAGCAGCCAACTAAACAGGGGTGCGTACAATGAGCAGTTCTTC; CDR3 protein: CASSQLNRGAYNEQFF
clone size: .; V gene: TRBV27; J gene: TRBJ2-1; D gene: .; CDR3 length: 18; CDR3 DNA: TGTGCCAGCAGTATTTCCGGGACAGAGACTAGTCCCTACAATGAGCAGTTCTTC; CDR3 protein: CASSISGTETSPYNEQFF
clone size: few; V gene: TRBV7-6; J gene: TRBJ2-1; D gene: .; CDR3 length: 17; CDR3 DNA: TGTGCCAGCAGCTACGCCCCTGGCGGCGAACTCTACAATGAGCAGTTCTTC; CDR3 protein: CASSYAPGGELYNEQFF
clone size: .; V gene: TRBV29-1; J gene: TRBJ2-3; D gene: TRBD2; CDR3 length: 14; CDR3 DNA: TGCAGCGTTAAGCGGGAGAGTGCGAGGGATACGCAGTATTTT; CDR3 protein: CSVKRESARDTQYF
clone size: few; V gene: TRBV3-1; J gene: TRBJ2-6; D gene: .; CDR3 length: 18; CDR3 DNA: TGTGTCAGCAGCCAAGAGTATCATATGGACTCTGGGGCCAACGTCCTGACTTTC; CDR3 protein: CVSSQEYHMDSGANVLTF
clone size: many; V gene: TRBV28; J gene: TRBJ1-5; D gene: .; CDR3 length: 14; CDR3 DNA: TGTGCCAGCAGGGGCAGGGGTGGCAATCAGCCCCAGCATTTT; CDR3 protein: CASRGRGGNQPQHF
clone size: few; V gene: TRBV12-3/TRBV12-4; J gene: TRBJ2-5; D gene: .; CDR3 length: 14; CDR3 DNA: TGTGCCAGCAGTTTGGGGCCCCGAAAAGAGACCCAGTACTTC; CDR3 protein: CASSLGPRKETQYF
clone size: few; V gene: TRBV9; J gene: TRBJ2-1; D gene: .; CDR3 length: 16; CDR3 DNA: TGTGCCTGCAGCATCAATCCCGCGGGGTTGGAAAATGAGCAGTTCTTC; CDR3 protein: CACSINPAGLENEQFF
clone size: few; V gene: TRBV6-6; J gene: TRBJ2-7; D gene: .; CDR3 length: 11; CDR3 DNA: TGTGCCAGCAGTTATTTCCACGAGCAGTACTTC; CDR3 protein: CASSYFHEQYF
clone size: few; V gene: TRBV29-1; J gene: TRBJ2-6; D gene: TRBD2; CDR3 length: 15; CDR3 DNA: TGCAGCGGTGGTAGCGGGGTAGCTGGGGCCAACGTCCTGACCTTC; CDR3 protein: CSGGSGVAGANVLTF
clone size: many; V gene: TRBV5-1; J gene: TRBJ2-3; D gene: TRBD2; CDR3 length: 17; CDR3 DNA: TGCGCCAGCAGCTTGGAACTAGCGGGAGTAGGCACAGATACGCAGTATTTT; CDR3 protein: CASSLELAGVGTDTQYF
clone size: .; V gene: TRBV29-1; J gene: TRBJ2-3; D gene: TRBD2; CDR3 length: 14; CDR3 DNA: TGCAGCGTTGAAAAAGCGGGAGCCACAGATACGCAGTATTTT; CDR3 protein: CSVEKAGATDTQYF
clone size: .; V gene: TRBV28; J gene: TRBJ2-7; D gene: TRBD1; CDR3 length: 18; CDR3 DNA: TGTGCCAGCAGTTTCAAGTATAGGGACAGCCGAAGCTCCTACGAGCAGTACTTC; CDR3 protein: CASSFKYRDSRSSYEQYF
clone size: few; V gene: TRBV6-1; J gene: TRBJ2-1; D gene: .; CDR3 length: 14; CDR3 DNA: TGTGCCAGCACCCCCTTAGGAGGTGTAGATGAGCAGTTCTTC; CDR3 protein: CASTPLGGVDEQFF
clone size: few; V gene: TRBV28; J gene: TRBJ1-2; D gene: .; CDR3 length: 14; CDR3 DNA: TGTGCCAGCAGTTTAAGTTCGGGGCCCCATGGCTACACCTTC; CDR3 protein: CASSLSSGPHGYTF
clone size: few; V gene: TRBV9; J gene: TRBJ2-7; D gene: .; CDR3 length: 15; CDR3 DNA: TGTGCCAGCAGCGTAGACTGGCGGAGCTCCTACGAGCAGTACTTC; CDR3 protein: CASSVDWRSSYEQYF
clone size: .; V gene: TRBV19; J gene: TRBJ1-1; D gene: .; CDR3 length: 13; CDR3 DNA: TGTGCCGTAAGGGGGACATTGAACACTGAAGCTTTCTTT; CDR3 protein: CAVRGTLNTEAFF
clone size: .; V gene: TRBV29-1; J gene: TRBJ2-1; D gene: .; CDR3 length: 18; CDR3 DNA: TGCAGCGTTGAACATGGGACCAGTGTACTCGGATCCTACAATGAGCAGTTCTTC; CDR3 protein: CSVEHGTSVLGSYNEQFF
clone size: .; V gene: TRBV20-1; J gene: TRBJ2-7; D gene: .; CDR3 length: 14; CDR3 DNA: TGCAGTGCTAGAGACAGTGGCAGCTCCTACGAGCAGTACTTC; CDR3 protein: CSARDSGSSYEQYF
clone size: .; V gene: TRBV12-5; J gene: TRBJ1-1; D gene: .; CDR3 length: 13; CDR3 DNA: TGTGCTAGTGGTTTGGGGGACGGCGTGAAAGCTTTCTTT; CDR3 protein: CASGLGDGVKAFF
clone size: once; V gene: TRBV7-9; J gene: TRBJ1-1; D gene: TRBD1; CDR3 length: 16; CDR3 DNA: TGTGCCAGCAGCCCAAGGGACAGGACAATGAACACTGAAGCTTTCTTT; CDR3 protein: CASSPRDRTMNTEAFF
clone size: many; V gene: TRBV6-2/TRBV6-3; J gene: TRBJ2-7; D gene: .; CDR3 length: 14; CDR3 DNA: TGTGCCAGCAGTTACTCGGAGGGGGCCTACGAGCAGTACTTC; CDR3 protein: CASSYSEGAYEQYF
clone size: few; V gene: TRBV4-1; J gene: TRBJ1-1; D gene: .; CDR3 length: 15; CDR3 DNA: TGCGCCAGCAGCCCTCCCCCGGCAGGATTCACTGAAGCTTTCTTT; CDR3 protein: CASSPPPAGFTEAFF
clone size: .; V gene: TRBV12-3/TRBV12-4; J gene: TRBJ2-7; D gene: .; CDR3 length: 11; CDR3 DNA: TGTGCCAGCAGTCCCGGTCGGGGGCAGTACTTC; CDR3 protein: CASSPGRGQYF
clone size: few; V gene: TRBV12-3/TRBV12-4; J gene: TRBJ2-6; D gene: .; CDR3 length: 15; CDR3 DNA: TGTGCCAGCACAGGGAGACGGTCTGGGGCCAACGTCCTGACTTTC; CDR3 protein: CASTGRRSGANVLTF
clone size: .; V gene: TRBV29-1; J gene: TRBJ2-3; D gene: .; CDR3 length: 12; CDR3 DNA: TGCAGCGTGAAACTAGAAACAGATACGCAGTATTTT; CDR3 protein: CSVKLETDTQYF